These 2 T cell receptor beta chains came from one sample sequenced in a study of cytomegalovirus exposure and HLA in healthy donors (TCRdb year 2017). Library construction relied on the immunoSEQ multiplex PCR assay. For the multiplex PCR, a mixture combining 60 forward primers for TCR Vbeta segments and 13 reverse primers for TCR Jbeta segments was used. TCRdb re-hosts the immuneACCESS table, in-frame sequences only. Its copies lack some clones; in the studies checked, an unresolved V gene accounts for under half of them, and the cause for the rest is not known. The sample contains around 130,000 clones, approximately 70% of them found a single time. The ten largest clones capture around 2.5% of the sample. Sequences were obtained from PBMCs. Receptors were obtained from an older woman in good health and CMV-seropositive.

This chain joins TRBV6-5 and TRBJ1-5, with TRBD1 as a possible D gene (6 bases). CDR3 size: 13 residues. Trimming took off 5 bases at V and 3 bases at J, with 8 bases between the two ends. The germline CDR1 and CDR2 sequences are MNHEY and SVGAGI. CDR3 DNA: TGTGCCAGCAGTGGACAGATCAATCAGCCCCAGCATTTT. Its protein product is CASSGQINQPQHF.

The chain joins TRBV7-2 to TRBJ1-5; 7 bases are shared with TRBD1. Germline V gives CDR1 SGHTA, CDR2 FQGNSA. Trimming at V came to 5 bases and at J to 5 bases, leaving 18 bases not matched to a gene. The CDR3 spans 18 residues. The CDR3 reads CASSNTPLRQGMDQPQHF. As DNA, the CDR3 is TGTGCCAGCAGCAACACACCCCTGAGACAGGGTATGGATCAGCCCCAGCATTTT.